This passage covers 9 T cell receptor beta chains from one sample sequenced in a study of T-cell memory formation after mild COVID-19. MiXCR, run by TCRdb on the 5' RACE reads, gives a single entry per CDR3 protein. Among roughly 400,000 distinct CDR3 sequences listed, about a sixth were seen once. Sequenced input: PBMCs or a T cell subset sorted from them (not recorded which). Every receptor here comes from a man between 18 and 35 years old who had mild COVID-19 (a few samples of this study predate the infection). Cell type and time point are not known.

The rearrangement links TRBV14 to TRBJ2-3; 12 bases are a match to TRBD2. Germline assignment: CDR1 SGHDN and CDR2 FVKESK. V shed 3 bases, J shed 2 bases, and the junction held 9 bases outside the gene matches. The CDR3 has 18 residues. CDR3 bases: TGTGCCAGCAGCCAGCGCCCCGGACTAGCGGGGACCACAGATACGCAGTATTTT. It is translated as CASSQRPGLAGTTDTQYF.

This clonotype was detected a few times. V gene TRBV2 combines with J gene TRBJ2-3; the match to TRBD2 covers 12 bases. J lost 2 bases, V lost 6 bases, and 15 bases had no gene match. CDR1 is SNHLY, CDR2 FYNNEI, per germline. This CDR3 is built from 19 residues. Written as DNA, the CDR3 is TGTGCCAGCAGCGACGACGGACTAGCGGGGAAATTAACCACAGATACGCAGTATTTT. This gives the protein CASSDDGLAGKLTTDTQYF.

This clonotype occurred many times. The chain couples TRBV7-2 to TRBJ2-1; 9 nucleotides align to TRBD1. V shed 5 bases and J 6 bases; nucleotides not matched to a gene: 14. The germline V gene encodes CDR1 SGHTA and CDR2 FQGNSA. The CDR3 is 17 residues long. The CDR3 region is CASSTQSGTGIRNEQFF. The CDR3 coding sequence is TGTGCCAGCAGCACTCAATCCGGGACAGGGATCCGCAATGAGCAGTTCTTC.

This sequence joins TRBV10-3 and TRBJ1-1; 8 nucleotides align to TRBD1. Per germline, CDR1 ENHRY and CDR2 SYGVKD. Germline trimming cut 5 bases from V and 3 bases from J; bases unmatched to any gene: 2. The CDR3 runs 13 residues. DNA of the CDR3: TGTGCCATCAGTACAGGGGGGGACACTGAAGCTTTCTTT. This translates into CAISTGGDTEAFF.

This chain links TRBV5-1 with TRBJ2-5; the D gene is possibly TRBD1 (5 bases). The V end lost 4 bases, the J end lost 4 bases, and 14 bases lay between the germline ends. Per the germline V gene, CDR1 is SGHRS and CDR2 is YFSETQ. This CDR3 is built from 14 residues. The CDR3 is CASSLGALGETQYF. The CDR3 DNA sequence: TGCGCCAGCAGCCTAGGGGCCTTGGGAGAGACCCAGTACTTC.

This clonotype turned up a few times. J is TRBJ2-1 and V is TRBV5-1; possibly TRBD2 for D (6 bases). The germline V and J ends were trimmed by 0 bases and 10 bases, with 14 bases remaining between them. Germline V CDR1 and CDR2: SGHRS, YFSETQ. CDR3 length equals 14 residues. The CDR3 here is CASSLDLGGDEQFF. The CDR3 nucleotides read TGCGCCAGCAGCTTGGACCTGGGGGGAGACGAGCAGTTCTTC.

The V call is TRBV6-6, the J call TRBJ2-7; tentatively, D is TRBD1 or TRBD2 (5 bases each). The germline gives CDR1 MNHNY, CDR2 SVGAGI (reference sequence). Trimming shortened V by 2 bases and J by 0 bases, and 11 bases separated the two germline ends. The CDR3 consists of 15 residues. CDR3 amino acids: CASSYPGRSSYEQYF. The CDR3 region has the DNA TGTGCCAGCAGTTACCCGGGACGGAGCTCCTACGAGCAGTACTTC.

This clonotype was observed a handful of times. The V and J genes are TRBV6-2 or TRBV6-3 and TRBJ2-3; TRBD2 aligns across 7 bases. Losses at the gene ends were 5 bases for V and 3 bases for J; bases not matched to a gene: 8. The CDR3 covers 15 residues. In germline, CDR1 is MNHEY, CDR2 SVGEGT. Here the CDR3 reads CASSGLDPLTDTQYF. The DNA for the CDR3 is TGTGCCAGCAGTGGACTAGACCCATTAACAGATACGCAGTATTTT.

This clonotype was found many times. The CDR3 nucleotides are TGCGCCAGCAGCTTTAAGGGGAACACTGAAGCTTTCTTT. This sequence encodes CASSFKGNTEAFF. This sequence joins TRBV5-1 and TRBJ1-1, with D unclear. CDR1 and CDR2 (germline): SGHRS, YFSETQ. The CDR3 is 13 amino acids. With 2 bases removed from V and 1 base from J, the gap between germline ends came to 6 bases.